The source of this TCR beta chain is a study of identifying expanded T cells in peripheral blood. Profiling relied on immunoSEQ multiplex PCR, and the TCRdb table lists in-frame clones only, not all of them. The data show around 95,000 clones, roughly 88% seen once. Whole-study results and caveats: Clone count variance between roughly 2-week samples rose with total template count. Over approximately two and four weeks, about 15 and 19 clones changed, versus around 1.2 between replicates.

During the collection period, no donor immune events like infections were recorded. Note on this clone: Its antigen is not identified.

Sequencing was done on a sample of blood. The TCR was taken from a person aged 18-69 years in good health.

Written as DNA, the CDR3 is TGTGCCAGCAGCTCCCGGACCCTCGGTGAGCAGTTCTTC. Protein: CASSSRTLGEQFF. This sequence joins TRBV11-1 and TRBJ2-1; D gene ambiguous. The CDR3 is 13 amino acids. V lost 4 bases and J lost 9, with 13 bases in between. Germline loops: CDR1 SGHAT, CDR2 FQDESV (reference sequence).